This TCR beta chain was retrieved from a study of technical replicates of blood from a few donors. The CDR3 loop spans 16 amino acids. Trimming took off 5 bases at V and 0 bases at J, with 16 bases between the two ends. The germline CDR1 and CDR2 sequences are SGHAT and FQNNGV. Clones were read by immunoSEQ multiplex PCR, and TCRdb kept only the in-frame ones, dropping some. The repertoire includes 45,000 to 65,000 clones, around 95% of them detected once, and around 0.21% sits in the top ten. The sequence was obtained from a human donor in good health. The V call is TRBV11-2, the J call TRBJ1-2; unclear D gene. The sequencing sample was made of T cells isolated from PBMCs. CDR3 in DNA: TGTGCCAGCAGCCTCCACGTCACTGGAGCTAACTATGGCTACACCTTC. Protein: CASSLHVTGANYGYTF.